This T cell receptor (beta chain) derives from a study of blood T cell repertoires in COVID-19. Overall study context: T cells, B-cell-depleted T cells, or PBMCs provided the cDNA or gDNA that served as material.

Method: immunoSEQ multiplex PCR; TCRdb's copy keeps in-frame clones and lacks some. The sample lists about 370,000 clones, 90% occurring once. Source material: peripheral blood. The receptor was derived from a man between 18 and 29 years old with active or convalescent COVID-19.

As DNA, the CDR3 is TGTGCCAGCAGCCAGTTTTCAGGGGCCTCTGGGGCCAACGTCCTGACTTTC. Translation gives CASSQFSGASGANVLTF. V usage is TRBV6-2 or TRBV6-3 and J usage is TRBJ2-6; maybe TRBD1 (6 bases). Trimming removed 6 bases from V and 0 bases from J, with 15 bases in between. Germline CDR1 reads MNHEY; CDR2 reads SVGEGT. The CDR3 contains 17 residues.